Following are 23 T cell receptor beta chains from one sample sequenced in a study of shared clonotypes between healthy human individuals. Generated by immunoSEQ multiplex PCR, the TCRdb table keeps only in-frame clones and is missing some. The sample has some 1.4 million clones, roughly 96% seen once. The material sequenced was naive CD4+ T cells sorted from blood. The subset is: CD45RA+ positively selected. The receptors come from a man aged 25 to 45 in good health.

Worth noting for this clone: Other DNA sequences in the same sample also yield this CDR3. The chain combines TRBV30 with TRBJ1-1; D is possibly TRBD1 (5 bases). The CDR3 totals 13 residues. V was clipped by 2 bases and J by 1 base, with 8 bases between them. CDR1 is GTSNPN, CDR2 SVGIG, per germline (reference sequence). CDR3 residues: CAWSLQENTEAFF. The CDR3 nucleotides read TGTGCCTGGAGTCTACAGGAGAACACTGAAGCTTTCTTT.

This chain joins TRBV11-2 and TRBJ1-4; D might be TRBD1 (6 bases). This CDR3 has 17 amino acids. The V end lost 5 bases, the J end lost 4 bases, and 20 bases lay between the germline ends. CDR1 and CDR2 (germline): SGHAT, FQNNGV. CDR3 sequence reads: CASSHHRGDAHNEKLFF. Here the CDR3 DNA reads TGTGCCAGCAGCCACCATAGGGGGGACGCCCATAATGAAAAACTGTTTTTT.

This chain uses TRBV10-3 with TRBJ1-2; 8 positions agree with TRBD1. CDR1 is ENHRY, CDR2 SYGVKD, per germline. The CDR3 runs to 17 residues. With 0 bases clipped from V and 3 bases from J, the junction kept 9 bases outside the gene matches. CDR3 in amino acids: CAISESRGQGRDYGYTF. The CDR3 nucleotides are TGTGCCATCAGTGAGTCGAGAGGACAGGGAAGGGACTATGGCTACACCTTC.

Turning to this clone: The same CDR3 is also encoded by other DNA sequences in this sample. The CDR3 sequence: CASSEFQGTDTQYF. CDR3 bases: TGTGCCAGCAGTGAATTTCAGGGGACAGATACGCAGTATTTT. The genes are TRBV25-1 and TRBJ2-3, with a weak D call TRBD1 (6 bases). CDR1 MGHDK and CDR2 SYGVNS come from the germline V gene. V lost 1 base to trimming and J lost 3 bases, with 8 bases between them. The CDR3 sequence is 14 residues long. Combining the CDR3 with reference TRBV25-1 and TRBJ2-3 gives the whole variable domain EADIYQTPRYLVIGTGKKITLECSQTMGHDKMYWYQQDPGMELHLIHYSYGVNSTEKGDLSSESTVSRIRTEHFPLTLESARPSHTSQYLCASSEFQGTDTQYFGPGTRLTVL.

The genes are TRBV9 and TRBJ2-1, with D possibly being TRBD2 (7 bases). Per germline, CDR1 SGDLS and CDR2 YYNGEE. The CDR3 sequence is 17 residues long. The V end was cut by 3 bases, the J end by 6 bases, with 22 bases between. CDR3 coding DNA: TGTGCCAGCAGCGCGGGATCAGGGGCTAGCGGTGTCAATGAGCAGTTCTTC. The encoded protein is CASSAGSGASGVNEQFF. The whole variable domain, remainder taken from reference TRBV9 and TRBJ2-1, is DSGVTQTPKHLITATGQRVTLRCSPRSGDLSVYWYQQSLDQGLQFLIQYYNGEERAKGNILERFSAQQFPDLHSELNLSSLELGDSALYFCASSAGSGASGVNEQFFGPGTRLTVL.

This rearrangement joins TRBV27 to TRBJ2-4, with D perhaps matching TRBD1 (6 bases). Trimming took off 6 bases at V and 7 bases at J, with 22 bases between the two ends. The V gene's germline CDR1 is MNHEY and CDR2 SMNVEV (reference sequence). CDR3 length: 16 residues. In DNA, the CDR3 is TGTGCCAGCAGCCCCACCCCCACAGGGAGCCGTAACATTCAGTACTTC. Translation gives CASSPTPTGSRNIQYF.

As concerns this clone: Additional DNA sequences in this sample encode the identical CDR3. The V gene is TRBV29-1, the J gene TRBJ2-6; tentative D call: TRBD1 (5 bases). The germline CDR1 and CDR2 sequences are SQVTM and ANQGSEA. This CDR3 has 13 amino acids. V dropped 6 bases and J dropped 4 bases, with 10 bases sitting between them. CDR3 in DNA: TGCAGCGTCCAGGGTGCCGGGGCCAACGTCCTGACTTTC. Its translation: CSVQGAGANVLTF.

This chain links TRBV29-1 with TRBJ1-2; D call uncertain. Germline CDR1 and CDR2: SQVTM and ANQGSEA. Trimming cost V 0 bases and J 13 bases, with 9 bases left between them. The CDR3 totals 10 residues. For the CDR3, the DNA is TGCAGCGTTGAAGATCCCCGCCGCACCTTC. Amino acids: CSVEDPRRTF.

Turning to this clone: Mismatch with germline at one junction end may stem from a read error. The CDR3 region is CASSVGGGGLNF. CDR3 in DNA: TGTGCCAGCAGCGTGGGAGGGGGCGGTTTGAATTTT. The chain links TRBV9 to TRBJ2-3; D tentatively fits TRBD1 or TRBD2 (7 bases each). The CDR3 consists of 12 residues. The germline CDR1 and CDR2 sequences are SGDLS and YYNGEE.

The V and J genes are TRBV21-1 and TRBJ2-3. TRBV21-1 is a pseudogene locus. The CDR3 is made up of 13 amino acids. In nucleotides, the CDR3 is TGTGCCAGCATTTCCACGAGCACAGATACGCAGTATTTT. Translation: CASISTSTDTQYF.

CDR3: CASSGQRNMNTEAFF. CDR3 in DNA: TGCGCCAGCAGTGGTCAGAGAAACATGAACACTGAAGCTTTCTTT. The V gene is TRBV10-1, the J gene TRBJ1-1; unclear D gene. The CDR3 covers 15 residues. Germline CDR1 WNHNN, CDR2 SYGVQD (reference sequence). Trimming removed 4 bases from V and 0 bases from J, with 12 bases in between.

The chain links TRBV5-5 to TRBJ2-1; D call uncertain. In germline, CDR1 is SGHKS, CDR2 YYEKEE (reference sequence). The CDR3 is 14 amino acids. V lost 0 bases and J 9 bases, leaving 13 bases between the germline ends. This CDR3 is CASSLVVGSTEQFF. Written as DNA, the CDR3 is TGTGCCAGCAGCTTGGTAGTAGGTAGCACTGAGCAGTTCTTC.

Details on this clone: Sequence at one end of the junction differs from germline and may be a read error. V is TRBV6-1 and J is TRBJ1-2; D not resolved. The CDR3 loop spans 11 amino acids. CDR1 is MNHNS and CDR2 is SASEGT in the germline V gene. CDR3 loop: CASSEVSRTFF. The CDR3 region has the DNA TGTGCCAGCAGTGAGGTCAGCCGGACCTTCTTC.

The chain uses TRBV5-1 and TRBJ1-4; D perhaps matches TRBD1 (5 bases). The CDR3 runs to 14 residues. Trimming removed 4 bases from V and 6 bases from J, with 13 bases in between. From germline, CDR1 is SGHRS and CDR2 YFSETQ. The CDR3 coding sequence is TGCGCCAGCAGCCTCCGTTCGGGGGATGAAAAACTGTTTTTT. It encodes CASSLRSGDEKLFF.

CDR3 loop: CASSLLGQGAGEQYF. CDR3 DNA sequence: TGTGCCAGCAGTTTATTGGGACAGGGGGCAGGCGAGCAGTACTTC. The gene calls are TRBV28 and TRBJ2-7, with TRBD1 matching over 12 bases. Trimming at V came to 1 base and at J to 6 bases, leaving 4 bases not matched to a gene. The CDR3 consists of 15 residues. Germline lookup yields CDR1 MDHEN and CDR2 SYDVKM.

This clone appeared a single time. The chain is built from TRBV5-6 and TRBJ1-1; tentative D call: TRBD1 (5 bases). The length of the CDR3 is 15 residues. Per germline, CDR1 SGHDT and CDR2 YYEEEE. The V and J ends lost 1 base and 5 bases respectively, with 15 bases between them. CDR3 in DNA: TGTGCCAGCAGCTTGTTTTCAGGGTCATTAACTGAAGCTTTCTTT. Encoded protein: CASSLFSGSLTEAFF.

V and J are TRBV28 and TRBJ2-1; D might be TRBD2 (6 bases). The V gene's germline CDR1 is MDHEN and CDR2 SYDVKM. This CDR3 has 14 amino acids. V was shortened by 5 bases and J by 5 bases, with 13 bases between the two germline ends. This CDR3 is CASSPRRTNNEQFF. The CDR3 DNA reads TGTGCCAGCAGTCCCCGCCGGACTAACAATGAGCAGTTCTTC.

The J gene is TRBJ2-3, the V gene TRBV28; D might be TRBD1 (6 bases). V lost 4 bases and J lost 4, with 15 bases in between. The CDR3 runs to 15 residues. Germline V gives CDR1 MDHEN, CDR2 SYDVKM. Here the CDR3 reads CASSSTGTLPDTQYF. CDR3 DNA sequence: TGTGCCAGCAGTTCGACCGGGACATTACCAGATACGCAGTATTTT.

V usage is TRBV10-1 and J usage is TRBJ2-1; the D gene could be TRBD1 or TRBD2 (6 bases each). Looked up from germline, CDR1 is WNHNN and CDR2 is SYGVQD (reference sequence). The CDR3 contains 14 residues. Trimming pared 4 bases from V and 12 bases from J, leaving 19 bases between. The CDR3 loop is CASSVTGASVGQFF. For the CDR3, the DNA is TGCGCCAGCAGTGTAACGGGGGCGAGTGTCGGGCAGTTCTTC.

The V call is TRBV27, the J call TRBJ2-2, with 12 bases lining up with TRBD2. Trimming removed 5 bases from V and 4 bases from J; junction bases left unmatched: 14. Germline values: CDR1 MNHEY, CDR2 SMNVEV (reference sequence). The CDR3 extends over 19 amino acids. As DNA, the CDR3 is TGTGCCAGCAGTCGCAGAGGACTAGCGGGAAGGGCTGCCACCGGGGAGCTGTTTTTT. Its translation: CASSRRGLAGRAATGELFF.

This chain joins TRBV28 and TRBJ2-5; 8 bases fit TRBD1. The CDR3 spans 15 residues. V gave up 5 bases and J gave up 5 bases; unmatched junction bases: 10. The germline gives CDR1 MDHEN, CDR2 SYDVKM. CDR3 loop: CASSIGQGSGETQYF. For the CDR3, the DNA is TGTGCCAGCAGTATCGGACAGGGTAGTGGCGAGACCCAGTACTTC. Complete variable domain (other parts from reference TRBV28 and TRBJ2-5): DVKVTQSSRYLVKRTGEKVFLECVQDMDHENMFWYRQDPGLGLRLIYFSYDVKMKEKGDIPEGYSVSREKKERFSLILESASTNQTSMYLCASSIGQGSGETQYFGPGTRLLVL.

This clone was observed once. J is TRBJ1-5 and V is TRBV9; 7 bases align to TRBD1. This CDR3 is built from 14 residues. J gave up 1 base and V 3 bases, and 1 base lay outside the gene matches. Germline values: CDR1 SGDLS, CDR2 YYNGEE. CDR3 loop: CASSEQGSNQPQHF. CDR3 sequence (DNA): TGTGCCAGCAGCGAACAGGGGAGCAATCAGCCCCAGCATTTT.

The CDR3 is CASRNRVAYNEQFF. Written as DNA, the CDR3 is TGTGCCAGCAGGAACAGGGTAGCCTACAATGAGCAGTTCTTC. V is TRBV6-1 and J is TRBJ2-1, with D perhaps TRBD1 (6 bases). The CDR3 runs to 14 residues. Trimming cost V 6 bases and J 2 bases, with 11 bases left between them. In germline, CDR1 is MNHNS, CDR2 SASEGT.